Described below is a single T cell receptor beta chain sequence and its context. As yet, its antigen is unknown. A junction end diverges from the germline sequence, so it may reflect a read error. Sequencing of the DNA from cultured CD4+ T cells was carried out with the Oncomine TCR Beta short-read assay. One entry per CDR3 protein results from TCRdb running MiXCR on the PCR reads. The sample shows tens of thousands of distinct CDR3 sequences, roughly 33% of them seen only once. These data are taken from a study of vaccination and CD4 T cells after COVID-19. Study-level background: The stimulating agents, overlapping spike peptides, came from SARS-CoV-2, HCoV-NL63, HCoV-OC43 and HCoV-229E.

As for treatment: roughly 10-day PBMC culture with coronavirus spike peptide pools or control peptides (ViraFEST assay). Per well, approximately 2.1 million PBMCs were cultured in the presence of about 10 IU/ml IL-2 and 9 to 10 ug/ml peptide pools. From germline, CDR1 is SGHTA and CDR2 FQGTGA. The CDR3 length is 18 residues. Study results and limitations: Convalescent patients studied were relatively few, and early post-infection timepoints were absent.

This receptor was obtained from a human donor with COVID-19. What was sequenced was cultured CD4+ T cells from blood. The chain recombines TRBV7-3 with TRBJ2-5; TRBD2 aligns across 15 bases. CDR3 DNA sequence: TGTGCCAGCAGCCTAACAAAAGCCGGACTAGCGGGGGGGGAGACCCAGTACTTC. This translates into CASSLTKAGLAGGETQYF.